The clone carrying this T cell receptor (beta chain) appeared a few times. This entry comes from a study of blood T cells in healthy people across ages. Peripheral blood was drawn, roughly 10 milliliters per donor. Germline trimming cut 5 bases from V and 4 bases from J; bases unmatched to any gene: 8. Germline V gene data show CDR1 as SGHTA and CDR2 as FQGNSA. The CDR3 consists of 15 residues. Alongside a J-beta primer mix, a sample-barcoded 5' primer served in a second PCR lasting roughly 7 to 11 cycles. TCRdb independently ran MiXCR on the 5' RACE reads; one entry per CDR3 protein. The data show about 830,000 distinct CDR3 sequences, 58% seen once.

The TCR was taken from a young man in good health. The sequencing sample was made of blood. The V call is TRBV7-2, the J call TRBJ2-3; 8 nucleotides match TRBD2. The CDR3 here is CASSIRGGSPDTQYF. Written as DNA, the CDR3 is TGTGCCAGCAGCATCCGGGGGGGTAGCCCAGATACGCAGTATTTT.